The text below deals with one T cell receptor (beta chain). Its antigen is as yet unknown. For every donor, a draw yielded approximately 9.8 milliliters of peripheral blood. The extraction recovered at least 5.5 micrograms of total RNA per sample. Germline CDR1 is MNHEY and CDR2 is SVGEGT. This CDR3 has 12 amino acids. Trimming stripped 2 bases from V and 9 bases from J, with 8 bases between. The entry originates in a study of blood T cells in healthy people across ages. Study-wide points: Strong correlation existed between TCR beta diversity and naive T cell percentage.

Alongside a J-beta primer mix, a sample-barcoded 5' primer served in a second PCR lasting roughly 7 to 12 cycles. Each CDR3 protein is one row after TCRdb ran MiXCR on the 5' RACE reads. The sample has some 1.5 million distinct CDR3 sequences, approximately 42% seen once. The chain combines TRBV6-2 or TRBV6-3 with TRBJ1-5; D is undetermined. Input material: blood. The source of this sequence is a woman aged 18-29 years in good health. The DNA of the CDR3 is TGTGCCAGCAGTTACCTTGCCGGGCCCCAGCATTTT. Protein sequence: CASSYLAGPQHF.